The rows below give T cell receptor beta chains drawn from one sample of a study of cytomegalovirus exposure and HLA in healthy donors. Some clones are missing from TCRdb's copy, which holds only in-frame ones; the method was immunoSEQ multiplex PCR. The table lists about 200,000 clones, over 75% of them singletons. The sequencing input was PBMCs. All receptors come from a girl aged 2 to 9 in good health and CMV-seronegative. Each CDR3 is given with its conserved first and last residue. D genes are given only for firm matches. Size values are once, few and many counts, or a class for expanded clones, and some rows have none.

V gene,J gene,clone size,D gene,CDR3 DNA,CDR3 protein
TRBV9,TRBJ1-1,once,-,TGTGCCAGCAGCGTGGGAGGTGGGGTCCCTTTGAGAGAAGCTTTCTTT,CASSVGGGVPLREAFF
TRBV6-5,TRBJ2-3,-,TRBD2,TGTGCCAGCACACAACTAGCGGGAGGAGTAGATACGCAGTATTTT,CASTQLAGGVDTQYF
TRBV7-9,TRBJ1-2,-,TRBD1,TGTGCCAGCAGCTTAGTCGGGACAGGGGTTGGCTACACCTTC,CASSLVGTGVGYTF
TRBV13,TRBJ2-1,-,TRBD2,TGTGCCAGCACGGCTAGCGGGGGGGCCGACTACAATGAGCAGTTCTTC,CASTASGGADYNEQFF
TRBV7-3,TRBJ2-1,-,-,TGTGCCAGCAGCTCTTTAAACGGGGATGAGCAGTTCTTC,CASSSLNGDEQFF
TRBV9,TRBJ1-2,few,-,TGTGCCAGCAGCCACTCCAGCAGGGAGGAGATGAGCTATGGCTACACCTTC,CASSHSSREEMSYGYTF
TRBV5-1,TRBJ2-5,-,TRBD2,TGCGCCAGCAGCTTGGGACTAGCGGGGTTGCAAGAGACCCAGTACTTC,CASSLGLAGLQETQYF
TRBV6-5,TRBJ1-2,-,-,TGTGCCAGCGCGCCAACTTCGAACTATGGCTACACCTTC,CASAPTSNYGYTF
TRBV5-6,TRBJ2-7,-,-,TGTGCCAGCAGCTCCGCGGGACTCACCTACGAGCAGTACTTC,CASSSAGLTYEQYF
TRBV5-1,TRBJ2-7,-,-,TGCGCCAGCAGTTACAGGGAGGGCATCGACGAGCAGTACTTC,CASSYREGIDEQYF
TRBV5-6,TRBJ1-6,-,TRBD1,TGTGCCAGCAGGCCCGCAGGGGGTAATTCACCCCTCCACTTT,CASRPAGGNSPLHF
TRBV7-2,TRBJ1-2,-,TRBD1,TGTGCCAGCAGCTTAGCGAGCGGACAGGGCCCCTATGGCTACACCTTC,CASSLASGQGPYGYTF
TRBV7-7,TRBJ2-5,once,TRBD1,TGTGCCAGCAGCAGGGACAGACAAGAGACCCAGTACTTC,CASSRDRQETQYF
TRBV6-5,TRBJ2-7,few,TRBD1,TGTGCCAGCAGTGACCGGGACAGGGGGTACGAGCAGTACTTC,CASSDRDRGYEQYF
TRBV12-1,TRBJ2-7,-,-,TGTGCCAGCAGCCCTAGGACTAGGAGCTCCTACGAGCAGTACTTC,CASSPRTRSSYEQYF
TRBV6-1,TRBJ2-2,-,-,TGTGCCAGCAGTGAAAGGTGGGGCCCCGGGGAGCTGTTTTTT,CASSERWGPGELFF
TRBV7-9,TRBJ2-7,-,TRBD1,TGTGCCAGCAGCCCGAAACCGGGACAGGGGAAGAACGAGCAGTACTTC,CASSPKPGQGKNEQYF
TRBV6-5,TRBJ2-7,-,TRBD2,TGTGCCAGCGGTATGGGGGGGACCTCCTACGAGCAGTACTTC,CASGMGGTSYEQYF
TRBV25-1,TRBJ2-7,-,-,TGTGCCAGCAGTCACTACGAGCAGTACTTC,CASSHYEQYF
TRBV27,TRBJ1-6,-,-,TGTGCCAGCAGTTTATCATACGGCTATAATTCACCCCTCCACTTT,CASSLSYGYNSPLHF
TRBV27,TRBJ1-2,-,TRBD1,TGTGCCAGCAGTTTCGGACAGGGCAACTATGGCTACACCTTC,CASSFGQGNYGYTF
TRBV10-2,TRBJ1-2,-,TRBD1,TGCGCCAGCAGTGATAGGGGACAGGTTCATGGCTACACCTTC,CASSDRGQVHGYTF